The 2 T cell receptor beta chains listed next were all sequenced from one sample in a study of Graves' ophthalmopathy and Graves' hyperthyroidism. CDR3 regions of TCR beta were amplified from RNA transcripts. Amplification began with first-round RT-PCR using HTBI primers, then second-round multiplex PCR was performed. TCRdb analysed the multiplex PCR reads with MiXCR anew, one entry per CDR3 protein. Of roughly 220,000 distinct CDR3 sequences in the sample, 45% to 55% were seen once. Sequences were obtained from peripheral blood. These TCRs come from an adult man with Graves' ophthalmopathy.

Here the CDR3 DNA reads TGTGCCAGCAGCGCCGGACTAACCTTCGGGGAGCTGTTTTTT. Protein sequence: CASSAGLTFGELFF. This chain links TRBV9 with TRBJ2-2, with TRBD2 as a possible D gene (6 bases). Germline V gene data show CDR1 as SGDLS and CDR2 as YYNGEE. The CDR3 spans 14 residues. V gave up 3 bases and J gave up 7 bases, with 13 bases separating them.

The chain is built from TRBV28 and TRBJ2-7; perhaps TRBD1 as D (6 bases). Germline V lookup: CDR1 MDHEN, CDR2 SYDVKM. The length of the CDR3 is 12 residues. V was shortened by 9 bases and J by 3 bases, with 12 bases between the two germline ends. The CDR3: CASWTENYEQYF. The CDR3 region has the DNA TGTGCCAGTTGGACAGAAAACTACGAGCAGTACTTC.